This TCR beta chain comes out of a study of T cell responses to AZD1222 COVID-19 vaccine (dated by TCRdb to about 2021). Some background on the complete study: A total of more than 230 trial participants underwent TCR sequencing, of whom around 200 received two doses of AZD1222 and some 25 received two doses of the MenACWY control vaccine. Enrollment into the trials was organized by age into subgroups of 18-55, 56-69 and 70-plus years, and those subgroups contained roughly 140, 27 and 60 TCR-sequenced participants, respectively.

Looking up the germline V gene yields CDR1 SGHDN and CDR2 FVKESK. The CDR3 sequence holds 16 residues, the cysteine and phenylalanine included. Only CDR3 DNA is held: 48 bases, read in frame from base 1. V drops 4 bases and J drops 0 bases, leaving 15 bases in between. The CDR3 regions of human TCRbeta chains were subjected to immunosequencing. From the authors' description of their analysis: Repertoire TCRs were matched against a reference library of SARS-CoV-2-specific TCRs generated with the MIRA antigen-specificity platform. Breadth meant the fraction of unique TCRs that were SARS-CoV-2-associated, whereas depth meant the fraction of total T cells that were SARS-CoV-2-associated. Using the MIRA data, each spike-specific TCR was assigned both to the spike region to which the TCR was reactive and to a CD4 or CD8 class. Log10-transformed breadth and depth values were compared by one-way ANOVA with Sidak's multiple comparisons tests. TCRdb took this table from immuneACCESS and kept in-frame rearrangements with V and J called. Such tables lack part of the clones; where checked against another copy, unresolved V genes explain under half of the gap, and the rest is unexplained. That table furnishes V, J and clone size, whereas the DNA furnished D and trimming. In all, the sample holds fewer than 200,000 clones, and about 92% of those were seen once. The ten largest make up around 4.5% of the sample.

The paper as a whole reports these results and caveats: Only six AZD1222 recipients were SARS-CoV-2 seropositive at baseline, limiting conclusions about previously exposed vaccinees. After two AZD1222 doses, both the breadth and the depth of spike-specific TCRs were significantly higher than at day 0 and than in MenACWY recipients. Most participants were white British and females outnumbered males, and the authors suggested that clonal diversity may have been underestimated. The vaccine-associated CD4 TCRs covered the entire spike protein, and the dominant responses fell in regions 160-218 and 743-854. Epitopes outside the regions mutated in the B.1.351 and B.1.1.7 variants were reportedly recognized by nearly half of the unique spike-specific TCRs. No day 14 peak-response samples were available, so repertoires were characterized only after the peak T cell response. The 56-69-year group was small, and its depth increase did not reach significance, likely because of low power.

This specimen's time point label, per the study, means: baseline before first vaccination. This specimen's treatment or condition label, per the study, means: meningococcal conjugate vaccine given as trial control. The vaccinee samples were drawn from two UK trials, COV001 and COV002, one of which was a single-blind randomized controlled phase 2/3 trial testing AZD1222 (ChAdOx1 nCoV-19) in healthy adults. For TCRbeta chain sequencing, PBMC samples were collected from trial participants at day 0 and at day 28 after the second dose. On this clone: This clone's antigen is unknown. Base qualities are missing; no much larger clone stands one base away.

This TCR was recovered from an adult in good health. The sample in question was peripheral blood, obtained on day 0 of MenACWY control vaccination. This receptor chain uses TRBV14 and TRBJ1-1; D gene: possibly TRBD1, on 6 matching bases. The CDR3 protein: CASSPRDTILNTEAFF. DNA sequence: TGTGCCAGCAGCCCCCGGGACACAATTTTGAACACTGAAGCTTTCTTT.